This T cell receptor beta chain stems from a study of response to subunit inactivated influenza vaccine. Study outcomes and limitations: Every seasonal influenza vaccination brings in few new T cells, the authors suggested.

TCRdb passed the RT-PCR reads through MiXCR, listing each CDR3 protein once. The table records about 480,000 distinct CDR3 sequences, 25% of them present only once. Of note for this clonotype: The antigen is unknown.

The germline V gene encodes CDR1 LGHNA and CDR2 YSLEER. Germline trimming cut 0 bases from V and 1 base from J; bases unmatched to any gene: 5. The CDR3 consists of 16 residues. The sample in question was CD4+ T cells sorted from PBMCs, obtained roughly 5 days after vaccination. This TCR came from a man aged 45-65 years who received an inactivated influenza vaccine. The chain is built from TRBV4-3 and TRBJ1-2; TRBD1 agrees at 7 bases. CDR3 sequence (DNA): TGCGCCAGCAGCCAAGATTGGCACAGGGGTAACTATGGCTACACCTTC. Translation gives CASSQDWHRGNYGYTF.